The 3 T cell receptor beta chains reported below all come from one sample, sequenced in a study of T cells in Graves' hyperthyroidism and ophthalmopathy. Researchers took RNA transcripts and amplified the TCR beta CDR3 regions from them. When the TCR CDR3 underwent first-round RT-PCR, the HTBI primer set was used. TCRdb used MiXCR to reprocess the multiplex PCR reads, holding one entry per CDR3 protein. Among about 500,000 distinct CDR3 sequences listed, roughly 18% were seen once. The sequenced sample was blood. The source of these receptors is a woman younger than 35 with Graves' ophthalmopathy.

The chain combines TRBV11-3 with TRBJ2-1, with 7 bases matching TRBD1. V was pared by 5 bases and J by 5 bases, with 9 bases of the junction left unmatched. The CDR3 totals 15 residues. Germline lookup yields CDR1 SGHNT and CDR2 YENEEA. The DNA for the CDR3 is TGTGCCAGCAGCGACCAGGACAGGCCAAACAATGAGCAGTTCTTC. Its translation is CASSDQDRPNNEQFF. Looking up the rest from reference TRBV11-3 and TRBJ2-1 gives the full variable domain: EAGVVQSPRYKIIEKKQPVAFWCNPISGHNTLYWYLQNLGQGPELLIRYENEEAVDDSQLPKDRFSAERLKGVDSTLKIQPAELGDSAVYLCASSDQDRPNNEQFFGPGTRLTVL.

This clonotype showed up many times. The CDR3 protein is CASSSPGLAGGRNEQYF. Written as DNA, the CDR3 is TGTGCCAGCAGCTCTCCGGGACTAGCGGGAGGGCGGAACGAGCAGTACTTC. The chain carries TRBV28 and TRBJ2-7; 16 bases are shared with TRBD2. CDR3 length: 17 amino acids. J gave up 5 bases and V 6 bases, and 10 bases lay outside the gene matches. CDR1 MDHEN and CDR2 SYDVKM come from the germline V gene.

The chain couples TRBV7-9 to TRBJ2-3; 8 bases map to TRBD1. Germline trimming cut 5 bases from V and 5 bases from J; bases unmatched to any gene: 9. The CDR3 contains 15 residues. CDR1 is SEHNR and CDR2 is FQNEAQ in the germline V gene (reference sequence). The chain's CDR3 is CASSPSQGAGDTQYF. CDR3 nucleotide sequence: TGTGCCAGCAGCCCCTCGCAGGGGGCAGGAGATACGCAGTATTTT.